The sequence of this T cell receptor (beta chain) was determined in a study of blood T cells in healthy people across ages. Overall study findings and caveats: The recorded TCR beta diversity per million T cells decreased in a roughly linear manner with age.

On this clonotype: Its antigen is not identified.

Combining a sample-barcoded 5' primer with a J-beta primer mix, a second PCR ran for about 7 to 11 cycles. TCRdb redid the calling of the 5' RACE reads with MiXCR, one entry per CDR3 protein. The sample lists about a million distinct CDR3 sequences; less than 45% were seen once. The sequence was collected from a man between 18 and 29 years old in good health. Sequencing used blood.

The chain's CDR3 is CASSPDRGVYEQYF. The CDR3 DNA is TGTGCCAGCAGCCCAGACAGGGGAGTCTACGAGCAGTACTTC. V is TRBV27 and J is TRBJ2-7; TRBD1 matches at 8 bases. CDR3 size: 14 residues. The germline V gene has CDR1 MNHEY and CDR2 SMNVEV (reference sequence). After removal of 6 bases from V and 3 bases from J, the junction contained 7 bases not matched to a gene.